This T cell receptor (beta chain) was recovered during a study of CD4 T cell repertoires in COVID-19. Overall study: CFSE-low cells expanded less than 13 days with IL-2, then restimulated with other coronavirus spikes.

CDR1 and CDR2 (germline): MNHEY, SVGAGI. The CDR3 runs to 15 residues. This clone was detected only once. What it binds is unknown. Sequencing used immunoSEQ multiplex PCR; TCRdb keeps in-frame clones, though not all of them. The sample has about 24,000 clones; 93% are singletons. No culture step preceded sequencing of the ex vivo isolated memory T cells. General observations from the study: Suggested intraclonal diversification: top SARS-CoV-2-reactive clonotypes appeared in two or three memory subsets. Some SARS-CoV-2 clonotypes, between roughly 7 and 27%, recurred in SARS-CoV and/or HKU1 cultures.

This material consisted of circulating follicular helper CD4+ T cells (cTfh) from blood, taken before the COVID-19 pandemic. The clonotype was recovered from a human donor who had COVID-19. The rearrangement joins TRBV6-5 to TRBJ2-5, with D perhaps matching TRBD1 (5 bases). The J call may be faulty, since TRBJ2-7 better matches the DNA end. CDR3 DNA sequence: TGTGCCAGCAGTTACCGACAGTACGGATTCTACGAGCAGTACTTC. The encoded protein is CASSYRQYGFYEQYF.